The following is a T cell receptor (beta chain) sequence with its context. The source of the sample is a study of blood T cell repertoires in COVID-19. Study details: T cells, B-cell-depleted T cells, or PBMCs supplied cDNA or gDNA.

Method: immunoSEQ multiplex PCR; TCRdb's copy keeps in-frame clones and lacks some. The sample contains some 170,000 clones, over 75% of which appear only once. The CDR3 contains 14 residues. V lost 5 bases, J lost 3 bases, and 13 bases lay in between. Germline V gene sequence: CDR1 MGHRA, CDR2 YSYEKL. Cohort placement rested on clinical history that participants reported themselves. The sequencing input was PBMCs or T cells enriched from blood (not recorded which). The sequence came from a human donor with acute COVID-19. The donor label of this sample is uncertain. The V and J genes are TRBV4-1 and TRBJ2-5, with D maybe TRBD2 (6 bases). The CDR3 loop reads CASSERRVEETQYF. CDR3 DNA sequence: TGCGCCAGCAGCGAAAGGAGGGTCGAAGAGACCCAGTACTTC.